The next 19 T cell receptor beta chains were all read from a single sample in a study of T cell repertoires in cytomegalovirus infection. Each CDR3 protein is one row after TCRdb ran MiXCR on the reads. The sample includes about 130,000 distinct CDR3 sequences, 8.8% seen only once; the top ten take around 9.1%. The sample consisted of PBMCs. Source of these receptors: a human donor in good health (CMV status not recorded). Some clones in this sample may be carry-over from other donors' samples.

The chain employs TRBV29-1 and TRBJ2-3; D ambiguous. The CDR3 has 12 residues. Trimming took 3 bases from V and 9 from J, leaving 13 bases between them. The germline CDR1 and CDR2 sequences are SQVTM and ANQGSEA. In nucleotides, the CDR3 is TGCAGCGTTGACCGTCTCAACCAGACGCAGTATTTT. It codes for CSVDRLNQTQYF.

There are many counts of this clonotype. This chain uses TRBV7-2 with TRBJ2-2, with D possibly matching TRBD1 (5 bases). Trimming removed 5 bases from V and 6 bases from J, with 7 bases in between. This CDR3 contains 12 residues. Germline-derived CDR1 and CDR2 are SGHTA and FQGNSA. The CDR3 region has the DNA TGTGCCAGCAGCCAGGGATCCGGGGAGCTGTTTTTT. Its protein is CASSQGSGELFF.

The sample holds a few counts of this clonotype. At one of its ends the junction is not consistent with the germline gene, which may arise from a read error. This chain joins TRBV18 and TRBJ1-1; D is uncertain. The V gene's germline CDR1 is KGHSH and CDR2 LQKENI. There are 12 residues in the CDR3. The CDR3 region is CASSPQNSEAFF. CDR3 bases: TGTGCCAGCTCACCACAAAACAGTGAAGCTTTCTTT.

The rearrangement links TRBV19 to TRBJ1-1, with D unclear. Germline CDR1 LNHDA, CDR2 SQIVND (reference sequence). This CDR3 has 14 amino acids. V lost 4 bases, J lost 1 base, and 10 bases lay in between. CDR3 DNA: TGTGCCAGTAGTACGAGGGTGGGGAACACTGAAGCTTTCTTT. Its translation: CASSTRVGNTEAFF.

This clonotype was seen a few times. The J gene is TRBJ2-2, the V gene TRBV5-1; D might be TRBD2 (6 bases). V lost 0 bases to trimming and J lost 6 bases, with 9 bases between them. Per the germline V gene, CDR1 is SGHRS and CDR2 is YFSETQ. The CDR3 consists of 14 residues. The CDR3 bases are TGCGCCAGCAGCTTGGGCGGGGAGCCCGGGGAGCTGTTTTTT. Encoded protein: CASSLGGEPGELFF.

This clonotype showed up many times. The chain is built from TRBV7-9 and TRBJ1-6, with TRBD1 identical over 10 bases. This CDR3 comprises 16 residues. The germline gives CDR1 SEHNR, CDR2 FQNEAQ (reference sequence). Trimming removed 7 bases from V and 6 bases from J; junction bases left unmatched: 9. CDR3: CASTPTGGSGNSPLHF. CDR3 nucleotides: TGTGCCAGCACCCCGACAGGGGGCTCGGGTAATTCACCCCTCCACTTT.

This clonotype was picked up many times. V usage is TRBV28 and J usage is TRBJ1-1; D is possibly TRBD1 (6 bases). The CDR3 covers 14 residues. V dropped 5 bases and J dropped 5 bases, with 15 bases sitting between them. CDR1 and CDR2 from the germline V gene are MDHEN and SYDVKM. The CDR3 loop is CASSGQLGSTEAFF. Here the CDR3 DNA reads TGTGCCAGCAGTGGACAGCTCGGGTCGACTGAAGCTTTCTTT. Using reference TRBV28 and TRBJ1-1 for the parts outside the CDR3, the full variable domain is DVKVTQSSRYLVKRTGEKVFLECVQDMDHENMFWYRQDPGLGLRLIYFSYDVKMKEKGDIPEGYSVSREKKERFSLILESASTNQTSMYLCASSGQLGSTEAFFGQGTRLTVV.

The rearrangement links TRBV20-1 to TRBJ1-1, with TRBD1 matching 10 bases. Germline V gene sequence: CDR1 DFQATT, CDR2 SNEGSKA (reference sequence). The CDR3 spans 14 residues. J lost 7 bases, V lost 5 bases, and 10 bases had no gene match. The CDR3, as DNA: TGCAGTGCTTTTCCAGGACAGGGGGAAAATGAAGCTTTCTTT. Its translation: CSAFPGQGENEAFF.

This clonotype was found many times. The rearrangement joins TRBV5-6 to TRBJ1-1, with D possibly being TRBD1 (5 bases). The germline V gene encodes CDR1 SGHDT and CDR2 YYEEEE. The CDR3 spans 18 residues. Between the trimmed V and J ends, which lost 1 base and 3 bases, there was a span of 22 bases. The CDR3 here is CASSLISPGPPGDTEAFF. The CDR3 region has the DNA TGTGCCAGCAGCTTGATTTCTCCGGGACCCCCGGGGGACACTGAAGCTTTCTTT.

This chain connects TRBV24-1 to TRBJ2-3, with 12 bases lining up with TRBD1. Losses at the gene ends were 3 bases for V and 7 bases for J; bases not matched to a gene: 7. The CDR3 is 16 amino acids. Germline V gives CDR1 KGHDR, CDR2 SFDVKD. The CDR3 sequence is CATSDGGQGATNTQYF. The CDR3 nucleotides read TGTGCCACCAGTGATGGGGGACAGGGGGCAACAAATACGCAGTATTTT.

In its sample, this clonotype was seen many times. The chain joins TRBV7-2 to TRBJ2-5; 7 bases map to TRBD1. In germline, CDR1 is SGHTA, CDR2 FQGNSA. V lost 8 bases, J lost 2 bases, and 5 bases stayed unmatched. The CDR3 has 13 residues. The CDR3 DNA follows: TGTGCCAGCTCGGACAGGTTACAAGAGACCCAGTACTTC. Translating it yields CASSDRLQETQYF.

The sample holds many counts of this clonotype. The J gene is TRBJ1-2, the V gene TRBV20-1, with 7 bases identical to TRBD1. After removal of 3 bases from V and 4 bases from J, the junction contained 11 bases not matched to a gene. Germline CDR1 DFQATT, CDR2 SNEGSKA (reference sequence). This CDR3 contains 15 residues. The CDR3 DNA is TGCAGTGCTAGCACTAGTAACAGGGGCGGCTATGGCTACACCTTC. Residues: CSASTSNRGGYGYTF.

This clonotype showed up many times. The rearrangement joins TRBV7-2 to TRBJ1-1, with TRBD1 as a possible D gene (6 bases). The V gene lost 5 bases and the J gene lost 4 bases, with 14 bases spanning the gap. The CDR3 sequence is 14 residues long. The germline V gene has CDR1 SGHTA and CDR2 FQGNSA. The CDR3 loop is CASSPRTDLTEAFF. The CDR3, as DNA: TGTGCCAGCAGCCCCCGGACAGACCTCACTGAAGCTTTCTTT.

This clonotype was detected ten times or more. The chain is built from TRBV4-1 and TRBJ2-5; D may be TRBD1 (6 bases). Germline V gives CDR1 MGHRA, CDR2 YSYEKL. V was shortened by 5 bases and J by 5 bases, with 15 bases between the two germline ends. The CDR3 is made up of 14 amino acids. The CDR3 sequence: CASSEQGFGETQYF. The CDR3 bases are TGCGCCAGCAGCGAACAGGGATTCGGGGAGACCCAGTACTTC.

The CDR3 DNA reads as TGTGCCTGGAGTGTGGTGCCCCATAAGGGCACTGAAGCTTTCTTT. Amino acids: CAWSVVPHKGTEAFF. The chain carries TRBV30 and TRBJ1-1; D remains unclear. CDR1 is GTSNPN and CDR2 is SVGIG in the germline V gene (reference sequence). V was trimmed by 0 bases and J by 4 bases, leaving 15 bases between them. The CDR3 runs 15 residues. Together with reference TRBV30 and TRBJ1-1, the CDR3 gives the full variable domain: SQTIHQWPATLVQPVGSPLSLECTVEGTSNPNLYWYRQAAGRGLQLLFYSVGIGQISSEVPQNLSASRPQDRQFILSSKKLLLSDSGFYLCAWSVVPHKGTEAFFGQGTRLTVV.

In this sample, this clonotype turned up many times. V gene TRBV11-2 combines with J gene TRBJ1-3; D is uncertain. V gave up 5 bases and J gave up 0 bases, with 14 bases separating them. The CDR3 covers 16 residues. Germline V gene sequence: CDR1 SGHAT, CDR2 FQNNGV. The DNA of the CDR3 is TGTGCCAGCAGCAACCCTGAAAGGGTCTCTGGAAACACCATATATTTT. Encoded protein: CASSNPERVSGNTIYF.

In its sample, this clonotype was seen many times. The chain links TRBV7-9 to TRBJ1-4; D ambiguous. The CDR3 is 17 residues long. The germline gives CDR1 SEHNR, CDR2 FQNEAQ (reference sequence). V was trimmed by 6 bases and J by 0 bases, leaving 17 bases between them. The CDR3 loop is CASSDARGGTTNEKLFF. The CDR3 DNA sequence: TGTGCCAGCAGTGACGCACGGGGAGGTACAACTAATGAAAAACTGTTTTTT.

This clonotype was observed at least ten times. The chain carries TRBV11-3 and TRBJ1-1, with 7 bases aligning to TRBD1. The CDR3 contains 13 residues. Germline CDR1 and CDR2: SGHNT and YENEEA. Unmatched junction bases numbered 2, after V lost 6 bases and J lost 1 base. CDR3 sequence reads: CASRGQENTEAFF. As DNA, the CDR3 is TGTGCCAGCAGAGGACAGGAGAACACTGAAGCTTTCTTT.

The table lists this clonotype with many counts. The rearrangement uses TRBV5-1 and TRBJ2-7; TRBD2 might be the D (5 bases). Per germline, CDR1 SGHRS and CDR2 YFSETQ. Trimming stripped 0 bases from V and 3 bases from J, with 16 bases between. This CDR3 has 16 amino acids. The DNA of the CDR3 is TGCGCCAGCAGCTTGGGACTGGGGAGTGGGATCTACGAGCAGTACTTC. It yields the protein CASSLGLGSGIYEQYF.